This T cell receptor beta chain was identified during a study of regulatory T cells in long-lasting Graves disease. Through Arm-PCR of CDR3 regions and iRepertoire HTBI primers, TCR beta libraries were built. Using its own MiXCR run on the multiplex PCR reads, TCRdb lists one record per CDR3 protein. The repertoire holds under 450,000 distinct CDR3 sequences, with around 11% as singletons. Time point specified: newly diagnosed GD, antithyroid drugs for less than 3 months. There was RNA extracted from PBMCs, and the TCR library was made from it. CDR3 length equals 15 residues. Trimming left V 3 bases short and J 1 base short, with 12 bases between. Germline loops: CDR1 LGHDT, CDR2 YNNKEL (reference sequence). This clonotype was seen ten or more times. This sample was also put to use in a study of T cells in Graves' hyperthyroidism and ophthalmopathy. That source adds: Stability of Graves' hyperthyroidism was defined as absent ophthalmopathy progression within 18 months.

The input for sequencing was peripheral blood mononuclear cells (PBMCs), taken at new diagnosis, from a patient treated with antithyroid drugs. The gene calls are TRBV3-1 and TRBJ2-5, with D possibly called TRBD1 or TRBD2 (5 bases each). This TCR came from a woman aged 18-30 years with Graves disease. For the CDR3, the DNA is TGTGCCAGCAGCCAGTGGGACGCCCTCCAAGAGACCCAGTACTTC. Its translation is CASSQWDALQETQYF.